This is a list of T cell receptor beta chains from one sample in a study of T cell responses to AZD1222 COVID-19 vaccine. Profiling relied on immunoSEQ multiplex PCR, and the TCRdb table lists in-frame clones only, not all of them. The sample lists tens of thousands of clones; over 75% were seen once. Sequencing was performed on peripheral blood, taken on day 0 of AZD1222 vaccination. The receptor set was obtained from an adult in good health. Each CDR3 is given with its conserved first and last residue. A D gene is named only where the DNA matches it firmly. Size is omitted from some rows. Given values are once, few, many or a class for expanded clones.

>TRBV25-1|-|TRBJ1-6|few
CASEAGDVVRSPLHF
TGTGCCAGCGAAGCGGGGGACGTAGTGAGGTCACCCCTCCACTTT
>TRBV3-1/TRBV3-2|-|TRBJ2-5|-
CASSQDWAGRIETQYF
TGTGCCAGCAGCCAAGACTGGGCGGGGAGGATCGAGACCCAGTACTTC
>TRBV6-1|-|TRBJ1-4|-
CASSEEGGSEKLFF
TGTGCCAGCAGTGAGGAGGGAGGGAGTGAAAAACTGTTTTTT
>TRBV25-1|-|TRBJ2-6|few
CASSYGANVLTF
TGTGCCAGCTCTTATGGGGCCAACGTCCTGACTTTC
>TRBV27|TRBD1|TRBJ1-1|-
CASWNRGRGTEAFF
TGTGCCAGCTGGAACAGGGGGCGCGGGACTGAAGCTTTCTTT
>TRBV30|TRBD2|TRBJ2-1|-
CAWSVKLAGMNEQFF
TGTGCCTGGAGTGTAAAACTAGCGGGAATGAATGAGCAGTTCTTC
>TRBV27|-|TRBJ2-7|-
CASSLSNPGFGYEQYF
TGTGCCAGCAGTTTATCCAACCCCGGCTTTGGCTACGAGCAGTACTTC
>TRBV5-4|TRBD2|TRBJ2-5|-
CASSTKVPGGETQYF
TGTGCCAGCAGCACTAAAGTCCCGGGAGGCGAGACCCAGTACTTC
>TRBV29-1|-|TRBJ2-7|-
CSVENTRSYEQYF
TGCAGCGTTGAAAACACCCGTTCCTACGAGCAGTACTTC
>TRBV3-1/TRBV3-2|-|TRBJ1-1|-
CASSQDLDEAFF
TGTGCCAGCAGCCAAGATCTAGATGAAGCTTTCTTT
>TRBV18|TRBD2|TRBJ2-2|-
CASSATSGSAGELFF
TGTGCCAGCTCAGCTACTAGCGGGAGTGCCGGGGAGCTGTTTTTT
>TRBV7-8|-|TRBJ2-3|-
CASSPNRPGSSTDTQYF
TGTGCCAGCAGCCCCAACCGGCCTGGGTCTAGCACAGATACGCAGTATTTT
>TRBV2|TRBD1|TRBJ1-5|-
CASSRSVQGADSNQPQHF
TGTGCCAGCAGCCGCTCTGTCCAGGGGGCTGATAGCAATCAGCCCCAGCATTTT
>TRBV6-5|TRBD1|TRBJ2-3|-
CASRMTGAVTDTQYF
TGTGCCAGCAGAATGACAGGGGCGGTCACAGATACGCAGTATTTT
>TRBV15|-|TRBJ1-4|once
CATRLGRTNEKLFF
TGTGCCACCCGTTTGGGGAGAACTAATGAAAAACTGTTTTTT
>TRBV5-6|-|TRBJ2-5|-
CASSLDAPETQYF
TGTGCCAGCAGCTTGGACGCCCCAGAGACCCAGTACTTC
>TRBV30|-|TRBJ1-4|-
CAWGLGWEKLFF
TGTGCCTGGGGCCTCGGTTGGGAAAAACTGTTTTTT
>TRBV28|-|TRBJ1-5|-
CASSLSERSQPQHF
TGTGCCAGCAGTTTATCAGAACGTAGTCAGCCCCAGCATTTT
>TRBV30|-|TRBJ2-7|-
CAWRKNVGEQYF
TGTGCCTGGAGAAAGAACGTGGGGGAGCAGTACTTC
>TRBV5-6|-|TRBJ1-2|-
CASSLRATGKGSAGYTF
TGTGCCAGCAGCTTGAGGGCAACAGGGAAAGGGTCTGCTGGCTACACCTTC
>TRBV3-1/TRBV3-2|TRBD2|TRBJ2-3|-
CASSQGLAGRTDTQYF
TGTGCCAGCAGCCAAGGACTAGCGGGACGCACAGATACGCAGTATTTT
>TRBV7-6|TRBD2|TRBJ2-1|-
CASSRAGANYNEQFF
TGTGCCAGCAGCCGAGCGGGGGCCAACTACAATGAGCAGTTCTTC
>TRBV11-2|TRBD2|TRBJ2-3|-
CASSLDQGGGGAFNTQYF
TGTGCCAGCAGCTTAGATCAAGGAGGCGGGGGGGCGTTTAATACGCAGTATTTT
>TRBV4-1|TRBD1|TRBJ2-7|-
CASSRDKGAFYEQYF
TGCGCCAGCAGCCGGGACAAGGGGGCCTTCTACGAGCAGTACTTC
>TRBV3-1/TRBV3-2|-|TRBJ2-2|-
CASSQYGSGGGELFF
TGTGCCAGCAGCCAATACGGGTCGGGTGGCGGGGAGCTGTTTTTT
>TRBV20-1|-|TRBJ2-2|-
CSASWGTGELFF
TGCAGTGCTAGTTGGGGCACCGGGGAGCTGTTTTTT
>TRBV7-8|-|TRBJ1-2|-
CASSRGTADGYTF
TGTGCCAGCAGCCGCGGGACGGCCGATGGCTACACCTTC
>TRBV7-9|-|TRBJ1-2|-
CASSLEEGYTF
TGTGCCAGCAGCTTAGAGGAAGGCTACACCTTC
>TRBV6-5|TRBD2|TRBJ2-7|-
CASAISGGPYEQYF
TGTGCCAGCGCTATTAGCGGGGGCCCCTACGAGCAGTACTTC
>TRBV20-1|-|TRBJ2-7|-
CSARAAYEQYF
TGCAGTGCTAGAGCGGCCTACGAGCAGTACTTC
>TRBV5-4|-|TRBJ2-1|few
CASSLYYNEQFF
TGTGCCAGCAGCTTATATTACAATGAGCAGTTCTTC
>TRBV18|TRBD2|TRBJ2-3|-
CASSPSGLAGADTQYF
TGTGCCAGCTCACCATCGGGACTAGCGGGAGCAGATACGCAGTATTTT
>TRBV7-8|TRBD1|TRBJ2-7|-
CASSLRLRDRESEQYF
TGTGCCAGCAGCCTCAGGCTCCGGGACAGGGAATCCGAGCAGTACTTC
>TRBV4-2|TRBD2|TRBJ2-7|-
CASSPVGGAGEQYF
TGTGCCAGCAGCCCCGTCGGGGGGGCGGGCGAGCAGTACTTC
>TRBV7-8|-|TRBJ2-7|-
CASSSQGGQTYEQYF
TGTGCCAGCAGCTCCCAGGGGGGACAAACATACGAGCAGTACTTC
>TRBV6-5|-|TRBJ1-1|-
CASSLLGMNTEAFF
TGTGCCAGCAGTCTCCTTGGGATGAACACTGAAGCTTTCTTT
>TRBV15|-|TRBJ1-6|-
CATRQGGPLTSPLHF
TGTGCCACCAGGCAGGGCGGACCCCTTACTTCACCCCTCCACTTT
>TRBV7-8|-|TRBJ2-5|-
CASSFRRETQYF
TGTGCCAGCAGCTTTCGTCGAGAGACCCAGTACTTC
>TRBV19|-|TRBJ1-1|-
CASSPAGPYEAFF
TGTGCCAGTAGTCCCGCAGGGCCTTATGAAGCTTTCTTT